These 29 T cell receptor beta chains were all obtained from the same sample, sequenced in a study of radiation and T cells in renal cell carcinoma. This table comes from immunoSEQ multiplex PCR, and its TCRdb copy is limited to in-frame clones, with some not included. The data contain some 150,000 clones, roughly 90% of them seen just once; the ten biggest clones take up more than 10%. Indicated time point: baseline pretreatment blood. Noted treatment: 15 Gy SBRT to primary tumor, nephrectomy 4 weeks later. The sequencing here drew on blood, taken from a patient whose treatment included radiotherapy and nephrectomy. Source of these receptors: a woman aged 45-59 years with renal cell carcinoma.

V and J are TRBV2 and TRBJ2-2; unclear D gene. The CDR3 loop spans 16 amino acids. Germline lookup yields CDR1 SNHLY and CDR2 FYNNEI. V was pared by 0 bases and J by 6 bases, with 14 bases between. In nucleotides, the CDR3 is TGTGCCAGCAGTGAAGCGGGATTTCGTGGGGCCGGGGAGCTGTTTTTT. Translating it yields CASSEAGFRGAGELFF.

This rearrangement joins TRBV14 to TRBJ2-2; TRBD2 agrees at 7 bases. The CDR3 loop spans 16 amino acids. The V segment lost 3 bases and the J segment 4 bases; nucleotides outside the gene matches: 8. Germline assignment: CDR1 SGHDN and CDR2 FVKESK. CDR3 protein: CASSHLTSRSTGELFF. CDR3 coding DNA: TGTGCCAGCAGCCACCTGACTAGCCGGTCCACCGGGGAGCTGTTTTTT. Filled out from reference TRBV14 and TRBJ2-2, the complete variable domain reads EAGVTQFPSHSVIEKGQTVTLRCDPISGHDNLYWYRRVMGKEIKFLLHFVKESKQDESGMPNNRFLAERTGGTYSTLKVQPAELEDSGVYFCASSHLTSRSTGELFFGEGSRLTVL.

The V call is TRBV5-8, the J call TRBJ1-6, with TRBD1 matching 8 bases. The CDR3 spans 15 residues. V trimming: 1 base; J trimming: 4 bases; junction bases outside the gene matches: 1. Germline CDR1 is SGHTS and CDR2 is YDEGEE. In DNA, the CDR3 is TGTGCCAGCAGCTTGAGACAGGGGTATAATTCACCCCTCCACTTT. This encodes CASSLRQGYNSPLHF.

This sequence joins TRBV6-1 and TRBJ1-1; perhaps TRBD1 as D (5 bases). The germline V and J ends were trimmed by 7 bases and 4 bases, with 13 bases remaining between them. Looked up from germline, CDR1 is MNHNS and CDR2 is SASEGT. The CDR3 runs to 13 residues. The CDR3 DNA reads TGTGCCAGCAATTTTCAGGGTTCCACTGAAGCTTTCTTT. The encoded protein is CASNFQGSTEAFF.

This clone came up once. The genes are TRBV19 and TRBJ1-5, with 9 bases matching TRBD1. From germline, CDR1 is LNHDA and CDR2 SQIVND (reference sequence). This CDR3 contains 19 residues. The V segment lost 6 bases and the J segment 4 bases; nucleotides outside the gene matches: 19. In DNA, the CDR3 is TGTGCCAGTAGCTACTCCGGGACAGGGAATATTGGGGGTAATCAGCCCCAGCATTTT. It codes for CASSYSGTGNIGGNQPQHF.

This chain connects TRBV21-1 to TRBJ1-1. TRBV21-1 is a pseudogene segment. This CDR3 is built from 14 residues. The CDR3 bases are TGTGCCAGCAGCAAAGTGGAGGAGAACACTGAAGCTTTCTTT. Translated: CASSKVEENTEAFF.

The chain recombines TRBV15 with TRBJ2-7; D could derive from TRBD1 or TRBD2 (6 bases each). The ends were cut back, 5 bases at V and 1 base at J, with 12 bases in the middle. CDR1 is LNHNV and CDR2 is YYDKDF in the germline V gene (reference sequence). This CDR3 is built from 14 residues. The CDR3 coding sequence is TGTGCCACCAGCCTTGGAGGGGGATCCTACGAGCAGTACTTC. Its translation is CATSLGGGSYEQYF.

The chain combines TRBV7-9 with TRBJ2-5; 14 nucleotides line up with TRBD2. Germline lookup yields CDR1 SEHNR and CDR2 FQNEAQ (reference sequence). The CDR3 spans 17 residues. The junction had 8 bases not matched to a gene; V was cut back by 6 bases and J by 2 bases. The chain's CDR3 is CASSKPGLAGVQETQYF. In DNA form, the CDR3 reads TGTGCCAGCAGTAAACCGGGACTAGCGGGGGTACAAGAGACCCAGTACTTC.

V usage is TRBV5-4 and J usage is TRBJ2-7, with TRBD2 identical over 11 bases. Germline CDR1 SGHNT, CDR2 YYREEE (reference sequence). The CDR3 runs 14 residues. Losses at the gene ends were 0 bases for V and 6 bases for J; bases not matched to a gene: 2. Here the CDR3 DNA reads TGTGCCAGCAGCTTGGTTAGCGGGGGGGCCGAGCAGTACTTC. The encoded protein is CASSLVSGGAEQYF.

This sequence joins TRBV6-5 and TRBJ1-2; D may be TRBD1 (5 bases). This CDR3 has 14 amino acids. The V end was cut by 8 bases, the J end by 8 bases, with 21 bases between. The germline V gene encodes CDR1 MNHEY and CDR2 SVGAGI. CDR3 in DNA: TGTGCCAGCGCCCAACCCCAGGGAGGGGAAGGCTACACCTTC. This sequence encodes CASAQPQGGEGYTF.

The chain combines TRBV27 with TRBJ2-3; D is unresolved. CDR3 size: 14 residues. With 5 bases removed from V and 0 bases from J, the gap between germline ends came to 9 bases. CDR1 is MNHEY and CDR2 is SMNVEV in the germline V gene (reference sequence). In DNA form, the CDR3 reads TGTGCCAGCAGTGAAACAGCTAGCACAGATACGCAGTATTTT. Its translation is CASSETASTDTQYF.

This sequence joins TRBV5-4 and TRBJ1-1, with 7 nucleotides matching TRBD1. This CDR3 contains 16 residues. Looked up from germline, CDR1 is SGHNT and CDR2 is YYREEE (reference sequence). The ends lost 4 bases at V and 1 base at J; junction bases unmatched: 10. The CDR3 here is CASSTGGTVSNTEAFF. For the CDR3, the DNA is TGTGCCAGCAGCACGGGGGGGACAGTATCGAACACTGAAGCTTTCTTT.

This chain connects TRBV19 to TRBJ2-1, with 9 bases aligning to TRBD2. CDR3 length: 11 residues. V was clipped by 10 bases and J by 8 bases; unmatched bases: 3. From germline, CDR1 is LNHDA and CDR2 SQIVND (reference sequence). The CDR3 here is CAIGTSYEQFF. The DNA for the CDR3 is TGTGCCATCGGGACTAGCTATGAGCAGTTCTTC.

This clone came up once. V usage is TRBV10-3 and J usage is TRBJ2-7, with TRBD2 matching over 8 bases. This CDR3 is built from 13 residues. V gave up 4 bases and J gave up 5 bases; unmatched junction bases: 4. The germline V gene has CDR1 ENHRY and CDR2 SYGVKD. In nucleotides, the CDR3 is TGTGCCATCAGTGTAGGACTAGCCCACGAGCAGTACTTC. Translation gives CAISVGLAHEQYF.

This clone showed up just a few times. The V and J genes are TRBV9 and TRBJ1-2, with D unresolved. Germline V gene data show CDR1 as SGDLS and CDR2 as YYNGEE. The V end lost 0 bases, the J end lost 0 bases, and 9 bases lay between the germline ends. This CDR3 spans 15 amino acids. CDR3 nucleotide sequence: TGTGCCAGCAGCGTAGAGGCCAACTCTAACTATGGCTACACCTTC. Residues: CASSVEANSNYGYTF.

The rearrangement joins TRBV5-6 to TRBJ1-6; 9 nucleotides agree with TRBD1. V shed 4 bases and J 7 bases; nucleotides not matched to a gene: 3. In germline, CDR1 is SGHDT, CDR2 YYEEEE. The CDR3 is made up of 14 amino acids. This CDR3 reads CASSTGTGNSPLHF. In DNA form, the CDR3 reads TGTGCCAGCAGCACCGGGACAGGGAATTCACCCCTCCACTTT.

The rearrangement links TRBV6-5 to TRBJ2-1, with D unclear. This CDR3 has 15 residues. V shed 6 bases and J shed 1 base, with 13 bases lying between them. Germline V gene sequence: CDR1 MNHEY, CDR2 SVGAGI. Written as DNA, the CDR3 is TGTGCCAGCAGACTCCAATATAGGTCCTACAATGAGCAGTTCTTC. This translates into CASRLQYRSYNEQFF.

The V and J genes are TRBV15 and TRBJ1-5; D not certain. V was shortened by 4 bases and J by 7 bases, with 11 bases between the two germline ends. Germline CDR1 is LNHNV and CDR2 is YYDKDF (reference sequence). The CDR3 loop spans 13 amino acids. CDR3 region: CATSKPTGQPQHF. CDR3 coding DNA: TGTGCCACCAGCAAACCCACCGGACAGCCCCAGCATTTT.

CDR3 loop: CASSLAGAVDGYTF. The CDR3 bases are TGCGCCAGCAGCTTGGCAGGGGCCGTCGATGGCTACACCTTC. The chain is built from TRBV5-1 and TRBJ1-2, with D maybe TRBD1 (6 bases). Trimming took off 0 bases at V and 6 bases at J, with 12 bases between the two ends. This CDR3 is built from 14 residues. From germline, CDR1 is SGHRS and CDR2 YFSETQ. The variable domain in full, with the rest retrieved from reference TRBV5-1 and TRBJ1-2, is KAGVTQTPRYLIKTRGQQVTLSCSPISGHRSVSWYQQTPGQGLQFLFEYFSETQRNKGNFPGRFSGRQFSNSRSEMNVSTLELGDSALYLCASSLAGAVDGYTFGSGTRLTVV.

The V call is TRBV5-5, the J call TRBJ2-5, with 10 bases fitting TRBD2. Germline CDR1 is SGHKS and CDR2 is YYEKEE (reference sequence). The CDR3 has 18 residues. Trimming removed 4 bases from V and 5 bases from J; junction bases left unmatched: 17. The CDR3 sequence: CASSPNYRTSGFLETQYF. CDR3 in DNA: TGTGCCAGCAGCCCAAACTATCGGACTAGCGGATTTTTGGAGACCCAGTACTTC.

The genes are TRBV7-8 and TRBJ2-5, with 11 bases that match TRBD2. The CDR3 is 15 amino acids. Germline V gene lookup returns CDR1 SGHVS and CDR2 FQNEAQ. With V trimmed by 1 base and J by 5 bases, 3 bases remained unmatched. The CDR3: CASSLDGTSGETQYF. CDR3 sequence (DNA): TGTGCCAGCAGCTTAGATGGGACTAGCGGTGAGACCCAGTACTTC.

This sequence joins TRBV6-1 and TRBJ1-2; no definite D call. The CDR3 is 11 amino acids. Per germline, CDR1 MNHNS and CDR2 SASEGT. V was clipped by 9 bases and J by 4 bases, with 9 bases between them. CDR3 in amino acids: CASQRGYGYTF. CDR3 DNA: TGTGCCAGTCAACGGGGCTATGGCTACACCTTC.

V gene TRBV19 combines with J gene TRBJ2-5; D is possibly TRBD1 (6 bases). This CDR3 is 15 amino acids long. Trimming cost V 3 bases and J 6 bases, with 17 bases left between them. Germline values: CDR1 LNHDA, CDR2 SQIVND (reference sequence). CDR3 sequence (DNA): TGTGCCAGTAGTATGACGTCGGACAGTGGACAGACCCAGTACTTC. The encoded protein is CASSMTSDSGQTQYF.

V and J are TRBV5-1 and TRBJ1-5; no reliable D call. This CDR3 comprises 15 residues. V gave up 5 bases and J gave up 0 bases, with 12 bases separating them. Germline assignment: CDR1 SGHRS and CDR2 YFSETQ. Written as DNA, the CDR3 is TGCGCCAGCAGAAGTGTAGGGTATAGCAATCAGCCCCAGCATTTT. The encoded protein is CASRSVGYSNQPQHF.

V usage is TRBV4-3 and J usage is TRBJ2-7; 10 bases align to TRBD1. The length of the CDR3 is 15 residues. CDR1 and CDR2 from the germline V gene are LGHNA and YSLEER. The V gene end was trimmed by 4 bases and the J gene end by 6 bases; junction bases not matched to a gene: 9. The CDR3 sequence is CASSLTWTGGSEQYF. The CDR3 DNA is TGCGCCAGCAGCCTAACGTGGACAGGGGGTAGCGAGCAGTACTTC.

Only one count was recorded for this clone. V is TRBV9 and J is TRBJ2-1; 15 nucleotides line up with TRBD2. This CDR3 comprises 20 residues. Per germline, CDR1 SGDLS and CDR2 YYNGEE. V lost 3 bases to trimming and J lost 0 bases; unmatched junction nucleotides: 10. The CDR3 reads CASSAIGTSGGSSSYNEQFF. CDR3 sequence (DNA): TGTGCCAGCAGCGCCATAGGGACTAGCGGGGGGAGCTCCTCCTACAATGAGCAGTTCTTC.

This CDR3 is CASSPAERAMGDTQYF. The CDR3 DNA is TGTGCCAGCAGCCCCGCCGAACGGGCTATGGGAGATACGCAGTATTTT. J is TRBJ2-3 and V is TRBV7-9; D remains ambiguous. From germline, CDR1 is SEHNR and CDR2 FQNEAQ (reference sequence). The CDR3 has 16 amino acids. V dropped 5 bases and J dropped 5 bases, with 20 bases sitting between them.

The rearrangement uses TRBV5-6 and TRBJ2-5; no clear D. Deletions cut 1 base from V and 5 bases from J, with 9 bases between. This CDR3 comprises 13 residues. CDR1 SGHDT and CDR2 YYEEEE come from the germline V gene. In DNA form, the CDR3 reads TGTGCCAGCAGCTTGTTGGCAAGGGAGACCCAGTACTTC. Its protein is CASSLLARETQYF.

Worth noting for this clone: This likely comes from a read error, as the CDR3 has no conserved phenylalanine or tryptophan at its end. V and J are TRBV2 and TRBJ1-6, with 7 bases lining up with TRBD1. V was clipped by 6 bases and J by 6 bases; unmatched bases: 5. The CDR3 sequence is 14 residues long. Looked up from germline, CDR1 is SNHLY and CDR2 is FYNNEI. The DNA for the CDR3 is TGTGCCAGCAGAGGATGGGACAGTAATTCACCCCTCCACTCT. Translating it yields CASRGWDSNSPLHS.